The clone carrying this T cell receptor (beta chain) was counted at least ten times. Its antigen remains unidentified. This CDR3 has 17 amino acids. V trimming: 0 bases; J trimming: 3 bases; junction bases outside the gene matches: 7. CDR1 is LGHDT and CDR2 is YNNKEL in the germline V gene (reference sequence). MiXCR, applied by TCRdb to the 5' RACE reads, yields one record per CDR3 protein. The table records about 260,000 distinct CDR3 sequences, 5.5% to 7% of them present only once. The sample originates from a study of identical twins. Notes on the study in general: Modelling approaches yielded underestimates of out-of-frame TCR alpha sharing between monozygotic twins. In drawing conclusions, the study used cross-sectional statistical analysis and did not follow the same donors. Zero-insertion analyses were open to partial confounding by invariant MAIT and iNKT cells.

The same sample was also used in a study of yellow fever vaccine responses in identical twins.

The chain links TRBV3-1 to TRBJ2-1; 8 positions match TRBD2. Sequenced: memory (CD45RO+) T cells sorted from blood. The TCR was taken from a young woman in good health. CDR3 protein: CASSQDQAGGLYNEQFF. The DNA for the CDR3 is TGTGCCAGCAGCCAAGATCAGGCGGGGGGACTCTACAATGAGCAGTTCTTC.